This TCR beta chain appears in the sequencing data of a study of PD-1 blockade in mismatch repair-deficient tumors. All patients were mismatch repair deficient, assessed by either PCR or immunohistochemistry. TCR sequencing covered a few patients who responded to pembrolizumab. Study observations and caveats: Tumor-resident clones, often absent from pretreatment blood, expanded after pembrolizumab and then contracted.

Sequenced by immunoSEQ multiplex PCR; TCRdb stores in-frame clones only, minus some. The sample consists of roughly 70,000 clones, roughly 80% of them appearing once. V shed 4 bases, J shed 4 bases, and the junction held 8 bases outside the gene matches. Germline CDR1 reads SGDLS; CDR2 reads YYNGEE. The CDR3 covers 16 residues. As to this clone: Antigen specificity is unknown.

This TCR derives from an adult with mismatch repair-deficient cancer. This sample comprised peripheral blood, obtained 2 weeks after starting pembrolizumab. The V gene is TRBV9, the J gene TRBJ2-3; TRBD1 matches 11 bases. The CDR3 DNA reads TGTGCCAGCAGCTTTACTCCGGGACAGGGGGCAGATACGCAGTATTTT. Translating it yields CASSFTPGQGADTQYF.